This passage covers 18 T cell receptor beta chains from one sample sequenced in a study of PD-1 blockade in classical Hodgkin lymphoma. No patient escaped relapse after autologous stem cell transplantation, and brentuximab vedotin exposure varied. TCRdb's copy holds only in-frame clones and misses some; the assay was immunoSEQ multiplex PCR. The sample shows about 17,000 clones, about four fifths of them seen only once. The sample was peripheral blood mononuclear cells (PBMCs), taken at baseline. The receptors stem from a human donor with classical Hodgkin lymphoma.

The V call is TRBV2, the J call TRBJ2-3; D gene uncertain. The CDR3 has 15 residues. Germline V gene data show CDR1 as SNHLY and CDR2 as FYNNEI. The V and J ends lost 3 bases and 0 bases respectively, with 10 bases between them. Written as DNA, the CDR3 is TGTGCCAGCAGTGAGGTGGCGTTGAGCACAGATACGCAGTATTTT. Encoded protein: CASSEVALSTDTQYF.

The chain recombines TRBV28 with TRBJ2-7, with TRBD1 matching over 9 bases. Germline CDR1 MDHEN, CDR2 SYDVKM. This CDR3 spans 13 amino acids. The V and J ends lost 4 bases and 3 bases, in that order; junction bases with no gene match: 1. The CDR3 DNA reads as TGTGCCAGCAGTTCGGGACAGGGCTACGAGCAGTACTTC. It translates to CASSSGQGYEQYF.

CDR3 residues: CASGYGSGVENEQFF. The CDR3 DNA is TGTGCTAGTGGTTATGGGAGTGGGGTTGAGAATGAGCAGTTCTTC. This chain connects TRBV12-5 to TRBJ2-1; D is perhaps TRBD2 (5 bases). CDR3 length equals 15 residues. Trimming shortened V by 4 bases and J by 7 bases, and 17 bases separated the two germline ends. Germline V lookup: CDR1 LGHNT, CDR2 FRNRAP.

The chain is built from TRBV14 and TRBJ1-2; D is possibly TRBD1 (5 bases). Trimming left V 0 bases short and J 4 bases short, with 12 bases between. The CDR3 extends over 15 amino acids. The V gene's germline CDR1 is SGHDN and CDR2 FVKESK. This CDR3 reads CASSQDVGTGYGYTF. The CDR3 DNA sequence: TGTGCCAGCAGCCAAGATGTCGGGACCGGCTATGGCTACACCTTC.

The V call is TRBV5-1, the J call TRBJ2-1, with D perhaps matching TRBD2 (5 bases). Germline CDR1 SGHRS, CDR2 YFSETQ. With 4 bases removed from V and 6 bases from J, the gap between germline ends came to 26 bases. The CDR3 loop spans 18 amino acids. DNA of the CDR3: TGCGCCAGCAGCCCCGTAGGAGGTAGGGCCGGTACTGGCAATGAGCAGTTCTTC. The encoded protein is CASSPVGGRAGTGNEQFF.

J is TRBJ1-1 and V is TRBV6-5; weak D call: TRBD1 (5 bases). Trimming removed 5 bases at V and 1 base at J, with 11 bases between. This CDR3 is 14 amino acids long. Germline-derived CDR1 and CDR2 are MNHEY and SVGAGI. CDR3 bases: TGTGCCAGCAGTGCCTCCGGGGGGAACACTGAAGCTTTCTTT. Amino acid sequence: CASSASGGNTEAFF.

The V gene is TRBV7-8, the J gene TRBJ2-7; unclear D gene. The CDR3 totals 12 residues. Germline V gene sequence: CDR1 SGHVS, CDR2 FQNEAQ. The germline V and J ends were trimmed by 1 base and 3 bases, with 4 bases remaining between them. The CDR3 loop reads CASSLGSYEQYF. The CDR3 DNA is TGTGCCAGCAGCTTAGGGAGCTACGAGCAGTACTTC. The variable domain in full, completed from reference TRBV7-8 and TRBJ2-7, reads GAGVSQSPRYKVAKRGQDVALRCDPISGHVSLFWYQQALGQGPEFLTYFQNEAQLDKSGLPSDRFFAERPEGSVSTLKIQRTQQEDSAVYLCASSLGSYEQYFGPGTRLTVT.

The chain couples TRBV2 to TRBJ2-2, with a weak D call TRBD1 (6 bases). Germline CDR1 reads SNHLY; CDR2 reads FYNNEI. There are 16 residues in the CDR3. With 6 bases removed from V and 0 bases from J, the gap between germline ends came to 14 bases. CDR3 DNA: TGTGCCAGCAGACTACAGGGTTTCACGAACACCGGGGAGCTGTTTTTT. As protein: CASRLQGFTNTGELFF.

The chain uses TRBV28 and TRBJ1-5; no reliable D call. Germline lookup yields CDR1 MDHEN and CDR2 SYDVKM. This CDR3 has 14 residues. Deletions cut 2 bases from V and 7 bases from J, with 12 bases between. CDR3 DNA sequence: TGTGCCAGCAGTTTAAATTCCCTCGAACAGCCCCAGCATTTT. Amino acids: CASSLNSLEQPQHF.

CDR3 sequence (DNA): TGCAGCGTTGCGGCGGACAGGGGGCCGTACGAGCAGTACTTC. It codes for CSVAADRGPYEQYF. The J gene is TRBJ2-7, the V gene TRBV29-1; TRBD1 matches 11 bases. The CDR3 runs to 14 residues. The trim removed 4 bases at V and 4 bases at J, leaving 6 bases unmatched. Germline V CDR1 and CDR2: SQVTM, ANQGSEA.

The V gene is TRBV4-1, the J gene TRBJ1-2; 7 bases are a match to TRBD1. Per germline, CDR1 MGHRA and CDR2 YSYEKL. The CDR3 consists of 14 residues. Unmatched junction bases numbered 6, after V lost 4 bases and J lost 4 bases. The CDR3 spells CASSPQGQLYGYTF. The CDR3 DNA reads TGCGCCAGCAGCCCACAGGGACAGCTCTATGGCTACACCTTC.

The J gene is TRBJ2-7, the V gene TRBV7-9; D ambiguous. Per germline, CDR1 SEHNR and CDR2 FQNEAQ (reference sequence). The CDR3 is 16 residues long. Trimming took 1 base from V and 0 from J, leaving 13 bases between them. CDR3 sequence: CASSLEVHSHSYEQYF. The DNA for the CDR3 is TGTGCCAGCAGCTTAGAAGTTCACTCCCACTCCTACGAGCAGTACTTC.

V usage is TRBV6-1 and J usage is TRBJ1-1; perhaps TRBD1 as D (5 bases). Germline V gene data show CDR1 as MNHNS and CDR2 as SASEGT. The CDR3 has 14 amino acids. Between the trimmed V and J ends, which lost 7 bases and 1 base, there was a span of 13 bases. CDR3 loop: CASTQGRSNTEAFF. The CDR3 DNA reads TGTGCCAGCACCCAGGGACGGTCGAACACTGAAGCTTTCTTT.

V gene TRBV5-1 combines with J gene TRBJ2-1; TRBD2 matches at 12 bases. CDR1 and CDR2 (germline): SGHRS, YFSETQ. V shed 4 bases, J shed 8 bases, and the junction held 13 bases outside the gene matches. The CDR3 sequence is 17 residues long. CDR3 DNA: TGCGCCAGCAGCCGGGCGCCTAGCGGGGGGGCCGTAGATGAGCAGTTCTTC. Its translation: CASSRAPSGGAVDEQFF.

The chain recombines TRBV10-3 with TRBJ2-7; TRBD1 agrees at 9 bases. The CDR3 has 14 amino acids. Germline values: CDR1 ENHRY, CDR2 SYGVKD. Trimming cost V 4 bases and J 5 bases; bases outside gene matches: 6. CDR3 in DNA: TGTGCCATCAGTGGGTCGGGGGACAGGGACGAGCAGTACTTC. Translation: CAISGSGDRDEQYF.

In this sample, this clone turned up a few times. This sequence joins TRBV6-5 and TRBJ2-5; the D is unclear. CDR1 is MNHEY and CDR2 is SVGAGI in the germline V gene. The CDR3 length is 13 residues. Trimming cost V 2 bases and J 3 bases, with 7 bases left between them. CDR3 sequence (DNA): TGTGCCAGCAGTTACATCCAGAAAGAGACCCAGTACTTC. As protein: CASSYIQKETQYF.

This rearrangement joins TRBV6-8 to TRBJ2-7, with 10 bases lining up with TRBD2. Germline values: CDR1 MNHGY, CDR2 SAAAGT. The junction had 16 bases not matched to a gene; V was cut back by 5 bases and J by 0 bases. This CDR3 contains 19 residues. The CDR3 bases are TGTGCCAGCAGTCAAATAACGCTAGCGGGAGAACTAAGCTCCTACGAGCAGTACTTC. It encodes CASSQITLAGELSSYEQYF.

This chain links TRBV7-8 with TRBJ2-7, with TRBD2 identical over 7 bases. The CDR3 has 16 amino acids. With V trimmed by 7 bases and J by 3 bases, 15 bases remained unmatched. Germline loops: CDR1 SGHVS, CDR2 FQNEAQ. CDR3 DNA: TGTGCCAGCACTACGAGGGCACTAGCGACTTACTACGAGCAGTACTTC. This sequence encodes CASTTRALATYYEQYF.